This T cell receptor beta chain was retrieved from a study of CD4 T cell repertoires in COVID-19. Turning to the study itself: Other coronavirus spike proteins restimulated relabeled CFSE-low cells expanded with IL-2 for 9 to 10 days.

Study results and caveats: SARS-CoV and/or HKU1 spike cultures shared between about 7 and 26% of SARS-CoV-2 clonotypes. Two or all three memory subsets shared several highly expanded SARS-CoV-2-reactive clonotypes.

The CDR3 contains 12 residues. Germline CDR1 SGHRS, CDR2 YFSETQ. The J segment lost 12 bases and the V segment lost 4 bases, leaving 8 bases of the junction unmatched. These memory T cells were uncultured and sequenced directly after ex vivo isolation. For this clone: What it binds is unknown.

The table came from immunoSEQ multiplex PCR; TCRdb's copy has only in-frame clones and leaves some out. This sample has tens of thousands of clones, with 80% to 90% found just once. The specimen comprised central memory CD4+ T cells from blood, sampled before the COVID-19 pandemic. This sequence joins TRBV5-1 and TRBJ1-2, with 8 bases identical to TRBD1. The source is a human donor who had COVID-19. The CDR3 here is CASSLYQGANTF. CDR3 nucleotide sequence: TGCGCCAGCAGCCTGTATCAGGGGGCGAACACCTTC.